This TCR beta chain was sequenced for a study of blood T cell repertoires in COVID-19. This table comes from immunoSEQ multiplex PCR, and its TCRdb copy is limited to in-frame clones, with some not included. The table shows over 120,000 clones, with about three quarters occurring only once. Germline values: CDR1 LGHNA, CDR2 YSLEER. This CDR3 is 15 amino acids long. The V gene end was trimmed by 4 bases and the J gene end by 4 bases; junction bases not matched to a gene: 7. The chain recombines TRBV4-3 with TRBJ1-2, with 9 nucleotides matching TRBD1. Sequencing was performed on peripheral blood. The clonotype was recovered from a woman between 50 and 59 years old with active or convalescent COVID-19. The CDR3 protein is CASSPGQGPRYGYTF. CDR3 nucleotides: TGCGCCAGCAGCCCTGGACAGGGGCCGCGCTATGGCTACACCTTC.